The next 5 T cell receptor beta chains were all read from a single sample in a study of neurological immune-mediated disorders. In TCRdb, the 5' RACE reads were re-called with MiXCR into one record per CDR3 protein. The sample records 84,000 or so distinct CDR3 sequences, 13% being singletons. Described time point: longitudinal time-point 2. The sample taken for sequencing was PBMCs. These receptor sequences come from a female donor with HTLV-1-associated myelopathy (HAM/TSP).

In its sample, this clonotype was seen many times. The chain recombines TRBV7-3 with TRBJ2-1; D call uncertain. The length of the CDR3 is 18 residues. Germline CDR1 is SGHTA and CDR2 is FQGTGA. Trimming took 5 bases from V and 0 from J, leaving 20 bases between them. The CDR3 DNA reads TGTGCCAGCAGCCCGAAGGCCGACGCATCGAGCTCCTACAATGAGCAGTTCTTC. This translates into CASSPKADASSSYNEQFF.

This clonotype was counted at least ten times. The J gene is TRBJ1-1, the V gene TRBV24-1; D is perhaps TRBD1 (5 bases). V was pared by 7 bases and J by 1 base, with 15 bases between. Germline V CDR1 and CDR2: KGHDR, SFDVKD. The CDR3 totals 15 residues. The CDR3 nucleotides read TGTGCCACCAGAGACTCCCCAGGGTCGAACACTGAAGCTTTCTTT. Residues: CATRDSPGSNTEAFF.

Many counts were recorded for this clonotype. The chain carries TRBV27 and TRBJ2-7; possibly TRBD2 for D (6 bases). V was trimmed by 2 bases and J by 5 bases, leaving 10 bases between them. Looked up from germline, CDR1 is MNHEY and CDR2 is SMNVEV (reference sequence). The CDR3 sequence is 13 residues long. The CDR3 nucleotides read TGTGCCAGCAGTTTAACGGGGGAGGACGAGCAGTACTTC. This translates into CASSLTGEDEQYF.

This clonotype was counted between two and nine times. V and J are TRBV5-1 and TRBJ2-3; D may be TRBD1 or TRBD2 (5 bases each). Looked up from germline, CDR1 is SGHRS and CDR2 is YFSETQ. Trimming stripped 1 base from V and 1 base from J, with 10 bases between. This CDR3 region has 15 residues. The CDR3 protein is CASSLYWDGTDTQYF. The CDR3 DNA sequence: TGCGCCAGCAGCTTGTATTGGGACGGCACAGATACGCAGTATTTT.

This clonotype was picked up a small number of times. DNA for the CDR3: TGTGCCAGCAGCCCACAGACTAGCGGGGTGACCGGGGAGCTGTTTTTT. Translation gives CASSPQTSGVTGELFF. This chain uses TRBV7-8 with TRBJ2-2, with TRBD2 matching 11 bases. The CDR3 runs 16 residues. Germline loops: CDR1 SGHVS, CDR2 FQNEAQ. V dropped 5 bases and J dropped 5; count of bases not matched to a gene: 7.